The entry that follows covers one T cell receptor (beta chain) sequence. This entry belongs to a study of blood T cell repertoires in COVID-19. Study-wide background: Nucleic acid was either cDNA or gDNA, and it came from T cells, B-cell-depleted T cells, or PBMCs.

Enrollees, roughly 18 to 89 years old, lived in about two dozen US areas. Each participant's cohort was designated according to participant-reported clinical history. Per the study methods: Reference gene primer amplification in the assay estimated nucleated cell counts. Only in-frame clones appear in the TCRdb table, and some are missing; sequencing was by immunoSEQ multiplex PCR. D and trimming were read from the DNA, whereas the V and J calls and clone size are those reported in that table. The repertoire holds some 220,000 clones, with approximately 92% as singletons. The CDR3 consists of 15 residues. Germline V lookup: CDR1 SEHNR, CDR2 FQNEAQ (reference sequence). V shed 1 base and J 8 bases; nucleotides not matched to a gene: 7.

This sequence joins TRBV7-9 and TRBJ2-1; 8 bases map to TRBD2. Sequencing was carried out using PBMCs or T cells enriched from blood (not recorded which). The TCR was taken from a woman aged 18-30 years in a cohort exposed to, infected with or recovered from COVID-19 (not recorded which). The CDR3 DNA is TGTGCCAGCAGCTTAGTTGAGGGGACTAGGGATGAGCAGTTCTTC. This sequence encodes CASSLVEGTRDEQFF.